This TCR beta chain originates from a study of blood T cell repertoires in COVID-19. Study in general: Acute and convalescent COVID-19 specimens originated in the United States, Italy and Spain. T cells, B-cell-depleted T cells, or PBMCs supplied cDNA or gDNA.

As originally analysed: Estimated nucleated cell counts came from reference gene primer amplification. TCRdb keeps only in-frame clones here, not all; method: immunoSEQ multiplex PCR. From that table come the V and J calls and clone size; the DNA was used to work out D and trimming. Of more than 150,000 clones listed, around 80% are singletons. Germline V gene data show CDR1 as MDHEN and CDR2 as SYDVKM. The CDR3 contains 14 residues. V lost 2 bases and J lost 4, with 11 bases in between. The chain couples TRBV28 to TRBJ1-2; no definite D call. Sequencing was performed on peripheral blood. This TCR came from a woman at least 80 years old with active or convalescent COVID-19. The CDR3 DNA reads TGTGCCAGCAGTTTACTCCGGGTCATCTATGGCTACACCTTC. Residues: CASSLLRVIYGYTF.